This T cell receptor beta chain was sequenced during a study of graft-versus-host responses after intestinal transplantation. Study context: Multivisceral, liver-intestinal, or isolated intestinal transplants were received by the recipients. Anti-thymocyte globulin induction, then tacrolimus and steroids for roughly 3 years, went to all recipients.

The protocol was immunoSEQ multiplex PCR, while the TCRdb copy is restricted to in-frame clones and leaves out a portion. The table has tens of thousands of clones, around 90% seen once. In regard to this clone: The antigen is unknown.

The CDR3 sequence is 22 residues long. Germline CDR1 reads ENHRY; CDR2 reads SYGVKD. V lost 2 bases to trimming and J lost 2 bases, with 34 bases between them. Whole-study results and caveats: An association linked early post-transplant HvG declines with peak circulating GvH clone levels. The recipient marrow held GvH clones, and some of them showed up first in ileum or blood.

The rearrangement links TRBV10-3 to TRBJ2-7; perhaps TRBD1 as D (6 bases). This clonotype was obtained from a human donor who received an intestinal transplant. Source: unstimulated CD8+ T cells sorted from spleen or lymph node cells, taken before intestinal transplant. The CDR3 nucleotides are TGTGCCATCAGTGAGAGGACCCAACGGGACAATCGGTATAAGAGCGACACCTACGAGCAGTACTTC. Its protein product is CAISERTQRDNRYKSDTYEQYF.